The rows below give T cell receptor beta chains drawn from one sample of a study of blood T cell repertoires in COVID-19. Only in-frame clones appear in the TCRdb table, and some are missing; sequencing was by immunoSEQ multiplex PCR. The table has 200,000 to 250,000 clones, about 83% seen once. The sample consisted of peripheral blood. The receptors originated from a man aged 30 to 45 who had recovered from COVID-19. Each CDR3 is given with its conserved first and last residue. Fields, in order: J gene, D gene, V gene, clone size, CDR3 DNA, CDR3 protein. The D gene is left open where the match is weak. Size values are once, few and many counts, or a class for expanded clones, and some rows have none.

TRBJ2-3,.,TRBV5-4,.,TGTGCCAGCAGCAAACAACAGGGAAGGTCAGATACGCAGTATTTT,CASSKQQGRSDTQYF
TRBJ2-1,.,TRBV5-6,.,TGTGCCAGCAGCTTTTCAGGTCGAGGGGGATCCTACAATGAGCAGTTCTTC,CASSFSGRGGSYNEQFF
TRBJ2-7,TRBD1,TRBV5-4,.,TGTGCCAGCAGCACCGGGACAGGGTCCCACTACGAGCAGTACTTC,CASSTGTGSHYEQYF
TRBJ2-7,TRBD1,TRBV2,.,TGTGCCCCGGGGCGACAGGGGGCGCTGGCGTACGAGCAGTACTTC,CAPGRQGALAYEQYF
TRBJ1-1,.,TRBV21-1,.,TGTGCCAGCAGACTAACCAGGGGGACATTGAACACTGAAGCTTTCTTT,CASRLTRGTLNTEAFF
TRBJ2-7,TRBD1,TRBV6-1,once,TGTGCCAGCAGTGAAGCTGGGGACAGCTCCTACGAGCAGTACTTC,CASSEAGDSSYEQYF
TRBJ1-1,.,TRBV6-5,once,TGTGCCAGCAGTTACACTCTGAACACTGAAGCTTTCTTT,CASSYTLNTEAFF
TRBJ2-7,.,TRBV11-1,.,TGTGCCAGCGAAGGGACTGCAAGCTCCTACGAGCAGTACTTC,CASEGTASSYEQYF
TRBJ2-5,.,TRBV18,.,TGTGCCAGCTCACCCTCCATTCGGCGGGAGACCCAGTACTTC,CASSPSIRRETQYF
TRBJ2-3,.,TRBV3-1/TRBV3-2,.,TGTGCCAGCAGCCAAGGGAGGTTGCCGGACAGATCACTTAGGGGGACGCAGTATTTT,CASSQGRLPDRSLRGTQYF
TRBJ1-5,.,TRBV19,.,TGTGCCAGTAGTATCCCCGGTAAAAATCAGCCCCAGCATTTT,CASSIPGKNQPQHF
TRBJ2-3,TRBD2,TRBV9,.,TGTGCCAGCAGCGCCGTGGGGGGGTTTGGCACAGATACGCAGTATTTT,CASSAVGGFGTDTQYF
TRBJ1-1,TRBD1,TRBV6-5,.,TGTGCCAGCTTACCTCCGGGACAGAGGAACACTGAAGCTTTCTTT,CASLPPGQRNTEAFF
TRBJ1-4,TRBD1,TRBV15,few,TGTGCCACCAGCAGAGATGGGGGACAGGGTGGTGAAAAACTGTTTTTT,CATSRDGGQGGEKLFF
TRBJ1-2,TRBD1,TRBV29-1,.,TGCAGCGTAGGGACAGCCGATTATGGCTACACCTTC,CSVGTADYGYTF
TRBJ2-5,.,TRBV5-1,few,TGCGCCAGCAGCTTGATGACAGAGGAGACCCAGTACTTC,CASSLMTEETQYF
TRBJ2-5,.,TRBV5-1,.,TGCGCCAGCAGCTTGTCAGGGGGGTCCGGCGAGACCCAGTACTTC,CASSLSGGSGETQYF
TRBJ2-5,.,TRBV19,once,TGTGCCAGTAGTAACTACAGGGAAGAGACCCAGTACTTC,CASSNYREETQYF
TRBJ2-3,.,TRBV7-9,.,TGTGCCAGCAGCTTTCAGGTGGATACGCAGTATTTT,CASSFQVDTQYF
TRBJ2-1,TRBD1,TRBV18,.,TGTGCCAGCTCACCGGACAGGGTAATGTTAAATGAGCAGTTCTTC,CASSPDRVMLNEQFF
TRBJ2-7,TRBD1,TRBV29-1,.,TGCAGCGTTGAAGATGGGACAGGGTCCGCCGAGCAGTACTTC,CSVEDGTGSAEQYF
TRBJ2-3,TRBD2,TRBV4-1,.,TGCGCCAGCAGCCAAGAGGGACTAGCAGGTGATACGCAGTATTTT,CASSQEGLAGDTQYF
TRBJ1-1,.,TRBV5-1,.,TGCGCCAGCAGCTTGCGCGGGGAGAACACTGAAGCTTTCTTT,CASSLRGENTEAFF
TRBJ1-4,.,TRBV14,.,TGTGCCAGCAGCCAAGGAGCGTGGCGGGAAGGCGAAAAACTGTTTTTT,CASSQGAWREGEKLFF
TRBJ2-2,TRBD1,TRBV5-1,.,TGCGCCAGCAGCTTGGGGACAGGGGACACCGGGGAGCTGTTTTTT,CASSLGTGDTGELFF
TRBJ2-3,.,TRBV5-1,.,TGCGCCAGCAGCCGGGAGGGACAGACACTAGCAGATACGCAGTATTTT,CASSREGQTLADTQYF
TRBJ1-2,TRBD1,TRBV29-1,.,TGCAGCGTGAAGAGTAGGGACAGGGGGCCTTTCTATGGCTACACCTTC,CSVKSRDRGPFYGYTF
TRBJ2-2,TRBD1,TRBV28,once,TGTGCCAGCTGGTCGGGGACAGTCACCGGGGAGCTGTTTTTT,CASWSGTVTGELFF
TRBJ1-2,TRBD1,TRBV5-1,.,TGCGCCAGCAGCCGGGACAGTAATAACTATGGCTACACCTTC,CASSRDSNNYGYTF
TRBJ1-5,TRBD1,TRBV7-6,.,TGTGCCAGCAGCTCAGGGGACAGCGGCGGTCAGCCCCAGCATTTT,CASSSGDSGGQPQHF